The following is a T cell receptor (beta chain) sequence with its context. Trimming removed 1 base from V and 0 bases from J, with 17 bases in between. The germline V gene has CDR1 GTSNPN and CDR2 SVGIG (reference sequence). The CDR3 extends over 17 amino acids. The data were taken from a study of blood T cell repertoires in COVID-19. TCRdb's table, derived via immunoSEQ multiplex PCR, lists solely in-frame clones and lacks some. Here the sample spans hundreds of thousands of clones, about 89% being singletons. What was sequenced was peripheral blood. The sequence was obtained from a woman aged 50 to 60 with COVID-19, enrolled during active disease. The chain joins TRBV30 to TRBJ2-3; D may be TRBD2 (5 bases). The CDR3 loop is CAWSDPTGGGSTDTQYF. CDR3 in DNA: TGTGCCTGGAGTGACCCGACTGGAGGCGGGAGCACAGATACGCAGTATTTT.